Shown below are 27 T cell receptor beta chains from a single sample sequenced in a study of T cell clonotyping in hematopoietic cell transplantation. Time point denoted: recipient sample about 28 days before transplant, after cytoreduction. Some clones are missing from TCRdb's copy, which holds only in-frame ones; the method was immunoSEQ multiplex PCR. The sample has 15,000 to 20,000 clones; about 83% are singletons. Sequencing used peripheral blood mononuclear cells, obtained before stem cell transplant. Receptor source: a man in his forties or fifties with acute myeloid leukemia. Some clones in this sample may be carry-over from other donors' samples.

The chain is built from TRBV9 and TRBJ2-6; D gene uncertain. Trimming shortened V by 0 bases and J by 0 bases, and 4 bases separated the two germline ends. The CDR3 is made up of 15 amino acids. The V gene's germline CDR1 is SGDLS and CDR2 YYNGEE. Here the CDR3 reads CASSVANSGANVLTF. In DNA form, the CDR3 reads TGTGCCAGCAGCGTAGCCAACTCTGGGGCCAACGTCCTGACTTTC.

This chain connects TRBV7-2 to TRBJ2-2; D is unresolved. The CDR3 totals 13 residues. CDR1 is SGHTA, CDR2 FQGNSA, per germline. V was shortened by 2 bases and J by 6 bases, with 7 bases between the two germline ends. CDR3 in amino acids: CASSLNVAGELFF. In DNA, the CDR3 is TGTGCCAGCAGCTTAAATGTGGCCGGGGAGCTGTTTTTT.

This clone is categorized as medium-sized. This rearrangement joins TRBV5-1 to TRBJ1-5; 10 bases are a match to TRBD1. After removal of 4 bases from V and 8 bases from J, the junction contained 6 bases not matched to a gene. The CDR3 spans 14 residues. The germline CDR1 and CDR2 sequences are SGHRS and YFSETQ. The CDR3, as DNA: TGCGCCAGCAGCCCCGGGACAGGGGTTGAGCCCCAGCATTTT. Translated: CASSPGTGVEPQHF.

V is TRBV6-5 and J is TRBJ2-7; TRBD1 aligns across 8 bases. V was pared by 0 bases and J by 2 bases, with 0 bases of the junction left unmatched. The CDR3 has 14 amino acids. Germline lookup yields CDR1 MNHEY and CDR2 SVGAGI. The CDR3 is CASSYSDRAYEQYF. As DNA, the CDR3 is TGTGCCAGCAGTTACTCGGACAGGGCCTACGAGCAGTACTTC.

The chain links TRBV10-3 to TRBJ2-7; 12 nucleotides align to TRBD2. The CDR3 is made up of 13 amino acids. The V gene end was trimmed by 4 bases and the J gene end by 5 bases; junction bases not matched to a gene: 0. Germline V gene lookup returns CDR1 ENHRY and CDR2 SYGVKD. The CDR3 is CAISASGGDEQYF. The DNA for the CDR3 is TGTGCCATCAGTGCTAGCGGGGGGGACGAGCAGTACTTC.

The rearrangement uses TRBV15 and TRBJ2-1, with D possibly TRBD2 on 6 matching bases. The length of the CDR3 is 14 residues. V shed 3 bases and J shed 9 bases, with 15 bases lying between them. CDR1 is LNHNV and CDR2 is YYDKDF in the germline V gene (reference sequence). The CDR3: CATSRGGLRGEQFF. DNA of the CDR3: TGTGCCACCAGCAGGGGGGGATTGAGGGGTGAGCAGTTCTTC. Variable domain in full (rest from reference TRBV15 and TRBJ2-1): DAMVIQNPRYQVTQFGKPVTLSCSQTLNHNVMYWYQQKSSQAPKLLFHYYDKDFNNEADTPDNFQSRRPNTSFCFLDIRSPGLGDTAMYLCATSRGGLRGEQFFGPGTRLTVL.

This clone was seen more than once but under ten times. This rearrangement joins TRBV10-3 to TRBJ1-2, with TRBD1 matching over 8 bases. The junction had 3 bases not matched to a gene; V was cut back by 5 bases and J by 4 bases. The CDR3 has 13 amino acids. CDR1 and CDR2 (germline): ENHRY, SYGVKD. In DNA form, the CDR3 reads TGTGCCATCAGTATCGGGACAGGCTATGGCTACACCTTC. Translation gives CAISIGTGYGYTF.

The J gene is TRBJ2-2, the V gene TRBV29-1; D call uncertain. The CDR3 has 10 amino acids. CDR1 and CDR2 from the germline V gene are SQVTM and ANQGSEA. V dropped 4 bases and J dropped 7 bases, with 4 bases sitting between them. CDR3: CSVGIGELFF. DNA of the CDR3: TGCAGCGTTGGTATCGGGGAGCTGTTTTTT.

V gene TRBV5-6 combines with J gene TRBJ2-3; 7 bases align to TRBD2. After removal of 0 bases from V and 2 bases from J, the junction contained 3 bases not matched to a gene. Germline V gives CDR1 SGHDT, CDR2 YYEEEE. The CDR3 length is 15 residues. Here the CDR3 reads CASSLAGGITDTQYF. CDR3 coding DNA: TGTGCCAGCAGCTTGGCCGGGGGGATCACAGATACGCAGTATTTT.

The chain uses TRBV6-5 and TRBJ2-3; 7 bases match TRBD1. CDR1 is MNHEY, CDR2 SVGAGI, per germline. The V segment lost 4 bases and the J segment 8 bases; nucleotides outside the gene matches: 3. The CDR3 extends over 12 amino acids. CDR3 sequence reads: CASSSGQATQYF. The CDR3 region has the DNA TGTGCCAGCAGTTCCGGACAGGCTACGCAGTATTTT.

This chain joins TRBV9 and TRBJ2-3; 7 nucleotides match TRBD2. Unmatched junction bases numbered 4, after V lost 0 bases and J lost 3 bases. This CDR3 is 15 amino acids long. Germline V gene sequence: CDR1 SGDLS, CDR2 YYNGEE. The CDR3 loop reads CASSVGGGLTDTQYF. In nucleotides, the CDR3 is TGTGCCAGCAGCGTAGGCGGGGGACTAACAGATACGCAGTATTTT.

The rearrangement uses TRBV25-1 and TRBJ2-7; TRBD2 agrees at 8 bases. The ends lost 5 bases at V and 1 base at J; junction bases unmatched: 10. The CDR3 spans 16 residues. Germline lookup yields CDR1 MGHDK and CDR2 SYGVNS. CDR3 in DNA: TGTGCCAGCAGTCGAGATAGCGGGGCGACATCCTACGAGCAGTACTTC. It translates to CASSRDSGATSYEQYF.

This rearrangement joins TRBV5-1 to TRBJ2-5; 7 bases map to TRBD1. The J segment lost 2 bases and the V segment lost 4 bases, leaving 5 bases of the junction unmatched. The CDR3 covers 14 residues. Germline V gives CDR1 SGHRS, CDR2 YFSETQ. DNA for the CDR3: TGCGCCAGCAGCCATACGGGACAGCAAGAGACCCAGTACTTC. Its translation: CASSHTGQQETQYF.

The V and J genes are TRBV10-3 and TRBJ1-1; D remains unclear. V lost 10 bases and J lost 1, with 19 bases in between. This CDR3 is 15 amino acids long. Germline V gene sequence: CDR1 ENHRY, CDR2 SYGVKD. CDR3 DNA: TGTGCCACAAGGACCCTGAACATCGGGAACACTGAAGCTTTCTTT. It yields the protein CATRTLNIGNTEAFF.

This chain links TRBV9 with TRBJ2-2; the match to TRBD1 covers 9 bases. CDR1 is SGDLS, CDR2 YYNGEE, per germline. V lost 3 bases to trimming and J lost 0 bases; unmatched junction nucleotides: 3. The CDR3 is made up of 16 amino acids. CDR3 protein: CASSGRQGANTGELFF. The CDR3 region has the DNA TGTGCCAGCAGCGGACGACAGGGGGCGAACACCGGGGAGCTGTTTTTT.

This chain links TRBV28 with TRBJ1-6; a possible D gene is TRBD1 (5 bases). V lost 8 bases to trimming and J lost 7 bases, with 9 bases between them. Looked up from germline, CDR1 is MDHEN and CDR2 is SYDVKM. The CDR3 runs 12 residues. CDR3 protein: CASGGSNSPLHF. The CDR3 coding sequence is TGTGCCAGCGGGGGTTCCAATTCACCCCTCCACTTT.

This clone was counted a single time. The chain couples TRBV6-1 to TRBJ1-2, with D perhaps TRBD1 (6 bases). Germline values: CDR1 MNHNS, CDR2 SASEGT. The CDR3 runs to 12 residues. Trimming cost V 6 bases and J 6 bases, with 11 bases left between them. CDR3 sequence: CASRSGEDGYTF. The CDR3 nucleotides read TGTGCCAGCAGGTCAGGGGAGGATGGCTACACCTTC.

The rearrangement links TRBV10-3 to TRBJ1-2; D uncertain. The germline V gene encodes CDR1 ENHRY and CDR2 SYGVKD. Trimming pared 6 bases from V and 8 bases from J, leaving 22 bases between. The CDR3 length is 15 residues. The CDR3 loop reads CAISEQRLRLGGYTF. The CDR3 DNA is TGTGCCATCAGCGAGCAAAGGCTCCGCCTAGGAGGCTACACCTTC.

The chain employs TRBV28 and TRBJ2-1; 7 bases are shared with TRBD2. Germline V gives CDR1 MDHEN, CDR2 SYDVKM. V was clipped by 2 bases and J by 4 bases; unmatched bases: 5. The CDR3 runs to 15 residues. The CDR3 is CASSLAGGRYNEQFF. The CDR3 DNA follows: TGTGCCAGCAGTTTAGCCGGGGGGAGGTACAATGAGCAGTTCTTC.

The V and J genes are TRBV29-1 and TRBJ2-3; D possibly corresponds to TRBD2 (5 bases). The germline V gene has CDR1 SQVTM and CDR2 ANQGSEA. V gave up 2 bases and J gave up 1 base, with 10 bases separating them. This CDR3 contains 14 residues. DNA for the CDR3: TGCAGCGTTGAACGGGGTGTTGGCACAGATACGCAGTATTTT. This encodes CSVERGVGTDTQYF.

This clone appeared a single time. The chain recombines TRBV5-4 with TRBJ1-3; 9 bases are shared with TRBD1. Trimming removed 5 bases from V and 7 bases from J; junction bases left unmatched: 7. CDR1 is SGHNT, CDR2 YYREEE, per germline (reference sequence). The CDR3 contains 14 residues. The CDR3 sequence: CASREQGARNTIYF. The CDR3 DNA reads TGTGCCAGCAGAGAACAGGGGGCGCGGAACACCATATATTTT. The full variable domain, its missing parts supplied by reference TRBV5-4 and TRBJ1-3, is ETGVTQSPTHLIKTRGQQVTLRCSSQSGHNTVSWYQQALGQGPQFIFQYYREEENGRGNFPPRFSGLQFPNYSSELNVNALELDDSALYLCASREQGARNTIYFGEGSWLTVV.

The V call is TRBV11-3, the J call TRBJ1-1, with 7 bases lining up with TRBD1. With V trimmed by 1 base and J by 1 base, 3 bases remained unmatched. Germline V gives CDR1 SGHNT, CDR2 YENEEA. This CDR3 spans 15 amino acids. The CDR3 reads CASSLGGQANTEAFF. As DNA, the CDR3 is TGTGCCAGCAGCTTAGGTGGACAGGCGAACACTGAAGCTTTCTTT. The full variable domain, with the rest looked up from reference TRBV11-3 and TRBJ1-1, is EAGVVQSPRYKIIEKKQPVAFWCNPISGHNTLYWYLQNLGQGPELLIRYENEEAVDDSQLPKDRFSAERLKGVDSTLKIQPAELGDSAVYLCASSLGGQANTEAFFGQGTRLTVV.

This chain joins TRBV6-5 and TRBJ1-1; TRBD1 is a possible D gene (6 bases). The CDR3 consists of 13 residues. Per germline, CDR1 MNHEY and CDR2 SVGAGI. Trimming shortened V by 5 bases and J by 4 bases, and 11 bases separated the two germline ends. For the CDR3, the DNA is TGTGCCAGCAGTAGGGGGGAGTCCACTGAAGCTTTCTTT. This codes for CASSRGESTEAFF.

In DNA, the CDR3 is TGCGCCAGCAGAGAAGGACAGGGGGATGAAGCTTTCTTT. Amino acid sequence: CASREGQGDEAFF. The gene calls are TRBV5-1 and TRBJ1-1, with 10 bases matching TRBD1. Germline lookup yields CDR1 SGHRS and CDR2 YFSETQ. Losses at the gene ends were 5 bases for V and 7 bases for J; bases not matched to a gene: 5. The CDR3 runs 13 residues.

The chain employs TRBV15 and TRBJ2-7, with D unclear. This CDR3 has 13 residues. Between the trimmed V and J ends, which lost 0 bases and 6 bases, there was a span of 9 bases. Germline CDR1 is LNHNV and CDR2 is YYDKDF (reference sequence). As DNA, the CDR3 is TGTGCCACCAGCAGAGAGGTGTCTCTCGAGCAGTACTTC. Translation gives CATSREVSLEQYF.

This clone was detected once. The V gene is TRBV30, the J gene TRBJ2-1; 14 bases are shared with TRBD2. This CDR3 comprises 17 residues. V lost 7 bases, J lost 1 base, and 9 bases stayed unmatched. Per germline, CDR1 GTSNPN and CDR2 SVGIG (reference sequence). The CDR3 nucleotides are TGTGCCTCCCTGACTAGCGGGGGGGCGAGGTCCTACAATGAGCAGTTCTTC. Translation: CASLTSGGARSYNEQFF.

This chain connects TRBV27 to TRBJ1-4, with D uncertain. This CDR3 spans 14 amino acids. Germline V gene sequence: CDR1 MNHEY, CDR2 SMNVEV (reference sequence). The ends were cut back, 0 bases at V and 8 bases at J, with 10 bases in the middle. The CDR3 coding sequence is TGTGCCAGCAGTTTATCGGTGGGTGGGGAAAAACTGTTTTTT. This sequence encodes CASSLSVGGEKLFF.